A selection of T cell receptor beta chains follows, all from one sample in a study of shared clonotypes between healthy human individuals. TCRdb's copy holds only in-frame clones and misses some; the assay was immunoSEQ multiplex PCR. The profile shows 520,000 or so clones, 79% of them singletons. Sequencing was performed on PBMCs. The receptor set was obtained from a woman between 35 and 50 years old in good health. Some clones in this sample may be carry-over from other donors' samples. The CDR3 runs from the conserved cysteine through the conserved F or W. Fields, in order: D gene, J gene, V gene, clone size, CDR3 DNA, CDR3 protein. A D gene is named only where the DNA matches it firmly. Size is omitted from some rows. Given values are once, few, many or a class for expanded clones.

TRBD1	TRBJ1-2	TRBV5-1	.	TGCGCCAGCAGTCTTACAGGGGCGCAGGGAGGCTACACCTTC	CASSLTGAQGGYTF
.	TRBJ2-7	TRBV2	.	TGTGCCAGCAGGGAAGCCTACGAGCAGTACTTC	CASREAYEQYF
TRBD1	TRBJ2-7	TRBV5-1	.	TGCGCCAGCAGCCCAAGACAGGGAAACTACGAGCAGTACTTC	CASSPRQGNYEQYF
.	TRBJ2-3	TRBV5-1	.	TGCGCCAGCTTCGGGACTCCAACCGGATACACAGATACGCAGTATTTT	CASFGTPTGYTDTQYF
TRBD1	TRBJ1-6	TRBV2	.	TGTGCCAGCAGTGAACCGGGGACAGGGGGCGATTCACCCCTCCACTTT	CASSEPGTGGDSPLHF
TRBD2	TRBJ2-7	TRBV18	.	TGTGCCAGCTCACCCACCAGGGGTAGCGGGGCTCGCTACGAGCAGTACTTC	CASSPTRGSGARYEQYF
TRBD1	TRBJ1-2	TRBV5-4	.	TGTGCCAGCAGCCCCGACAGGGTCGGCTACACCTTC	CASSPDRVGYTF
TRBD1	TRBJ1-4	TRBV4-1	few	TGCGCCAGCAGCCGACAGGGGAGGGATGAAAAACTGTTTTTT	CASSRQGRDEKLFF
.	TRBJ1-3	TRBV5-1	.	TGCGCCAGCAGCTTCTCGGACTTAAGCTCTGGAAACACCATATATTTT	CASSFSDLSSGNTIYF
.	TRBJ1-1	TRBV5-1	once	TGCGCCAGCAGCCCGCGAGGGGACACTGAAGCTTTCTTT	CASSPRGDTEAFF
TRBD2	TRBJ2-1	TRBV7-2	once	TGTGCCAGCAGCCCGCCTGACTACCAGCGGGGGGGGCGGGAGCAGTTCTTC	CASSPPDYQRGGREQFF
TRBD1	TRBJ2-5	TRBV6-6	.	TGTGCCAGCAGCCGTTCGACAGGGGCAGAGACCCAGTACTTC	CASSRSTGAETQYF
TRBD2	TRBJ2-3	TRBV4-3	few	TGCGCCAGCAGCCGCCAGGGAGGGACAGATACGCAGTATTTT	CASSRQGGTDTQYF
.	TRBJ2-1	TRBV2	.	TGTGCCAGCAGGAAGGCCAATGAGCAGTTCTTC	CASRKANEQFF
.	TRBJ2-3	TRBV19	.	TGTGCCAGCTCCTGGGGGGTGGCTGGCACAGATACGCAGTATTTT	CASSWGVAGTDTQYF
.	TRBJ2-7	TRBV19	.	TGTGCCAGTAGCACCTCCTCCAGGGGCAGAAGCGGCGAGCAGTACTTC	CASSTSSRGRSGEQYF